The 18 T cell receptor beta chains reported below all come from one sample, sequenced in a study of shared T cell receptors in the human thymus. The protocol was immunoSEQ multiplex PCR, while the TCRdb copy is restricted to in-frame clones and leaves out a portion. The data contain approximately 730,000 clones, 80% to 90% of them singletons. The sample was also linked to a second study, of human thymus T cells.

Source material: thymocytes. These receptors all stem from a girl under three years old with a congenital heart defect.

The chain couples TRBV2 to TRBJ2-6, with D perhaps matching TRBD1 (5 bases). The CDR3 is 16 amino acids. With 1 base removed from V and 4 bases from J, the gap between germline ends came to 11 bases. Germline loops: CDR1 SNHLY, CDR2 FYNNEI. For the CDR3, the DNA is TGTGCCAGCAGTGAAGTCCAGGGATCCGGGGCCAACGTCCTGACTTTC. Translating it yields CASSEVQGSGANVLTF.

The CDR3 bases are TGCGCCAGCAGCCAGGCCGGACAGAAAGGTAGTCTGTACGAGCAGTACTTC. Residues: CASSQAGQKGSLYEQYF. The V call is TRBV4-3, the J call TRBJ2-7; D might be TRBD1 (6 bases). V dropped 3 bases and J dropped 4 bases, with 22 bases sitting between them. In germline, CDR1 is LGHNA, CDR2 YSLEER. This CDR3 comprises 17 residues.

This clone has more than one count but fewer than ten. The DNA of the CDR3 is TGTGCCAGTAGTATAGGGGACTTTGAGGAGACCCAGTACTTC. Amino acids: CASSIGDFEETQYF. V is TRBV19 and J is TRBJ2-5, with D perhaps TRBD2 (6 bases). Trimming stripped 1 base from V and 5 bases from J, with 11 bases between. The CDR3 runs 14 residues. The germline V gene encodes CDR1 LNHDA and CDR2 SQIVND (reference sequence).

This chain uses TRBV2 with TRBJ2-7; 8 nucleotides line up with TRBD1. The CDR3 length is 15 residues. Unmatched junction bases numbered 6, after V lost 5 bases and J lost 0 bases. Germline CDR1 SNHLY, CDR2 FYNNEI. CDR3 region: CASSRGTGDSYEQYF. CDR3 bases: TGTGCCAGCAGTCGCGGGACAGGAGACTCCTACGAGCAGTACTTC.

This clone was seen more than once but under ten times. This chain connects TRBV5-1 to TRBJ1-2; TRBD1 might be the D (6 bases). This CDR3 contains 14 residues. Germline CDR1 SGHRS, CDR2 YFSETQ. V dropped 0 bases and J dropped 6 bases, with 12 bases sitting between them. CDR3 sequence: CASSLDRAWDGYTF. CDR3 bases: TGCGCCAGCAGCTTGGACAGGGCGTGGGATGGCTACACCTTC.

The chain uses TRBV6-6 and TRBJ2-5, with a possible D match to TRBD1 (6 bases). CDR1 MNHNY and CDR2 SVGAGI come from the germline V gene (reference sequence). This CDR3 contains 15 residues. Trimming removed 6 bases from V and 5 bases from J, with 19 bases in between. CDR3 region: CASSPGPDRRETQYF. The CDR3 DNA reads as TGTGCCAGCAGCCCAGGGCCGGACAGACGGGAGACCCAGTACTTC.

This clone has a single count. The chain recombines TRBV5-6 with TRBJ1-1; 8 nucleotides agree with TRBD1. V lost 0 bases to trimming and J lost 1 base; unmatched junction nucleotides: 11. The CDR3 extends over 18 amino acids. Germline-derived CDR1 and CDR2 are SGHDT and YYEEEE. The CDR3 protein is CASSLAHLRTGPNTEAFF. The CDR3 DNA reads as TGTGCCAGCAGCTTGGCCCACCTAAGGACAGGGCCGAACACTGAAGCTTTCTTT. Full variable domain (rest looked up from reference TRBV5-6 and TRBJ1-1): DAGVTQSPTHLIKTRGQQVTLRCSPKSGHDTVSWYQQALGQGPQFIFQYYEEEERQRGNFPDRFSGHQFPNYSSELNVNALLLGDSALYLCASSLAHLRTGPNTEAFFGQGTRLTVV.

A remark on this clone: At one boundary the junction diverges from the germline segment, which might be a read error. This rearrangement joins TRBV6-1 to TRBJ2-5; D possibly corresponds to TRBD1 (6 bases). This CDR3 comprises 14 residues. Germline CDR1 and CDR2: MNHNS and SASEGT. CDR3 sequence reads: CASNRTGKEETRYF. The CDR3 nucleotides read TGTGCCAGCAATCGAACAGGGAAGGAAGAGACCCGGTACTTC.

The chain is built from TRBV14 and TRBJ1-6, with no clear D. The germline V gene encodes CDR1 SGHDN and CDR2 FVKESK. The CDR3 sequence is 15 residues long. The V end lost 0 bases, the J end lost 7 bases, and 10 bases lay between the germline ends. The CDR3 sequence is CASSQEGFSNSPLHF. The CDR3, as DNA: TGTGCCAGCAGCCAAGAGGGCTTTTCCAATTCACCCCTCCACTTT.

The rearrangement uses TRBV6-1 and TRBJ1-3; TRBD1 aligns across 7 bases. Per germline, CDR1 MNHNS and CDR2 SASEGT. This CDR3 has 15 residues. V lost 10 bases, J lost 1 base, and 10 bases stayed unmatched. CDR3 coding DNA: TGTGCCACACGAAGGGACAGCTTTTCTGGAAACACCATATATTTT. Residues: CATRRDSFSGNTIYF.

V is TRBV14 and J is TRBJ1-5; D gene uncertain. Germline CDR1 reads SGHDN; CDR2 reads FVKESK. The CDR3 has 15 residues. V gave up 1 base and J gave up 7 bases, with 14 bases separating them. The CDR3 region is CASSQGSSPGQPQHF. In DNA form, the CDR3 reads TGTGCCAGCAGCCAAGGTAGCAGCCCGGGGCAGCCCCAGCATTTT.

This chain connects TRBV12-5 to TRBJ2-1, with 10 bases fitting TRBD2. CDR3 size: 19 residues. The J segment lost 0 bases and the V segment lost 7 bases, leaving 15 bases of the junction unmatched. Germline V gene data show CDR1 as LGHNT and CDR2 as FRNRAP. The CDR3 nucleotides are TGTGCTAGTGTGGGTAAGCGGGGGGGCGTCGACTTCTCCTACAATGAGCAGTTCTTC. Translation: CASVGKRGGVDFSYNEQFF.

This clone was observed a handful of times. This chain uses TRBV27 with TRBJ1-2; 8 bases map to TRBD1. With 6 bases clipped from V and 6 bases from J, the junction kept 15 bases outside the gene matches. CDR1 is MNHEY and CDR2 is SMNVEV in the germline V gene (reference sequence). The CDR3 covers 16 residues. The CDR3 region has the DNA TGTGCCAGCAGCCCGGACAGGGCCGACTCATGGGATGGCTACACCTTC. Translated, it gives CASSPDRADSWDGYTF.

V gene TRBV12-5 combines with J gene TRBJ2-7; no firm D call. The length of the CDR3 is 14 residues. Trimming pared 7 bases from V and 0 bases from J, leaving 13 bases between. Looked up from germline, CDR1 is LGHNT and CDR2 is FRNRAP. The CDR3 spells CASAPPESSYEQYF. The CDR3 DNA reads TGTGCTAGTGCCCCGCCGGAGAGCTCCTACGAGCAGTACTTC.

The chain joins TRBV7-2 to TRBJ1-1, with D possibly matching TRBD1 (5 bases). V gave up 7 bases and J gave up 2 bases, with 20 bases separating them. The CDR3 totals 16 residues. Germline CDR1 and CDR2: SGHTA and FQGNSA. The CDR3 coding sequence is TGTGCCAGCACCCTAAGGATGCGGGGGTATAACACTGAAGCTTTCTTT. This encodes CASTLRMRGYNTEAFF.

The chain combines TRBV4-1 with TRBJ2-3, with D tentatively TRBD2 (6 bases). The germline gives CDR1 MGHRA, CDR2 YSYEKL. V shed 1 base and J shed 1 base, with 21 bases lying between them. The CDR3 is 19 residues long. The CDR3 loop reads CASSQGLSPAGRCTDTQYF. As DNA, the CDR3 is TGCGCCAGCAGCCAAGGCCTCTCTCCGGCAGGGAGGTGCACAGATACGCAGTATTTT.

Points on this clone: Other DNA sequences in the same sample also yield this CDR3. The chain uses TRBV28 and TRBJ1-6; no reliable D call. Trimming stripped 6 bases from V and 6 bases from J, with 15 bases between. The CDR3 extends over 15 amino acids. CDR1 is MDHEN and CDR2 is SYDVKM in the germline V gene. Here the CDR3 DNA reads TGTGCCAGCAGCCTCAGCCCACCGGGTAATTCACCCCTCCACTTT. It is translated as CASSLSPPGNSPLHF.

The CDR3 sequence: CASSKVFQTNTGELFF. The DNA of the CDR3 is TGTGCCAGCAGCAAAGTCTTCCAGACGAACACCGGGGAGCTGTTTTTT. The rearrangement joins TRBV21-1 to TRBJ2-2; the tabulated D call, TRBD1, remains unverified against the DNA. TRBV21-1 represents a pseudogene. This CDR3 has 16 residues.